This T cell receptor beta chain derives from a study of read filtering for tumor transcriptome and immune sequencing. General study findings and limits: About 77% of IR-seq clonotypes had a single read, yet these held approximately 4% of reads.

This library used roughly 430 ng RNA and molecular barcoded adaptors spanning alpha/delta and beta/gamma chains. TCRdb re-analysed the reads in MiXCR, keeping a single row per CDR3 protein. The sample lists 50,000 to 65,000 distinct CDR3 sequences, roughly 19% seen once, with 11% to 15% in the top ten. This clonotype was found many times. Its antigen is unidentified. With 2 bases removed from V and 4 bases from J, the gap between germline ends came to 9 bases. Germline loops: CDR1 SGHNT, CDR2 YENEEA. This CDR3 is 13 amino acids long. This chain connects TRBV11-3 to TRBJ2-7; a possible D gene is TRBD1 (5 bases). This TCR was sampled from a donor aged 40 or older with multiple myeloma. The material sequenced was a population of CD138-negative cells sorted from bone marrow. This chain's CDR3 is CASSLQSGYEQYF. The CDR3 nucleotides read TGTGCCAGCAGCTTACAATCAGGGTACGAGCAGTACTTC.